This TCR beta chain was profiled in a study of OX40 agonist ivuxolimab in advanced cancers. CDR1 is SGHRS, CDR2 YFSETQ, per germline. The CDR3 extends over 13 amino acids. Trimming left V 7 bases short and J 5 bases short, with 15 bases between. This clone was counted once. Produced via immunoSEQ multiplex PCR; TCRdb's table is partial and in-frame only. This sample has around 72,000 clones, with almost 90% found just once. The material was CD4+ or CD8+ T cells sorted from blood, obtained in a trial of the OX40 agonist ivuxolimab. The chain carries TRBV5-1 and TRBJ2-5, with D possibly TRBD1 on 5 matching bases. The source of this sequence is an adult with an advanced solid tumor such as melanoma, head and neck, liver or kidney cancer. CDR3 amino acids: CASRLLSGETQYF. The CDR3, as DNA: TGCGCCAGCCGTTTGTTATCAGGGGAGACCCAGTACTTC.